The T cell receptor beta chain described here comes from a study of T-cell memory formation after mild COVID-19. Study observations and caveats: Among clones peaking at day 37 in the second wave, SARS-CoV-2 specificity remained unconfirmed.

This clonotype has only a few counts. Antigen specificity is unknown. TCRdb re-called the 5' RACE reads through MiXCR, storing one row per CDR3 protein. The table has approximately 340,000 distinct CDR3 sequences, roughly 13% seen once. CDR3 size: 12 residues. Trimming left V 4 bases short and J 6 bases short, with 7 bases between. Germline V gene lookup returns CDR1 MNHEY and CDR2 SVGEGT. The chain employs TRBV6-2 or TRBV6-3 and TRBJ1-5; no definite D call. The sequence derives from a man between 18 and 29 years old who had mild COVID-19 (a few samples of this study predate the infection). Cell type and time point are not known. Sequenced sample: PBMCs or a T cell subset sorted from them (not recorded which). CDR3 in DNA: TGTGCCAGCAGTTCCCCGTTTCAGCCCCAGCATTTT. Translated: CASSSPFQPQHF.